These 26 T cell receptor beta chains were all obtained from the same sample, sequenced in a study of blood T cells in healthy people across ages. Primers used in a second PCR of roughly 7 to 12 cycles were a sample-barcoded 5' primer and a J-beta primer mix. TCRdb analysed the 5' RACE reads with MiXCR anew, one entry per CDR3 protein. Here the sample spans hundreds of thousands of distinct CDR3 sequences, 29% being singletons. The sample consisted of blood. These receptors came from an elderly woman in good health.

The chain joins TRBV5-1 to TRBJ2-5; 9 bases align to TRBD1. The V gene end was trimmed by 0 bases and the J gene end by 11 bases; junction bases not matched to a gene: 17. CDR3 length: 17 amino acids. Germline values: CDR1 SGHRS, CDR2 YFSETQ. The CDR3 DNA sequence: TGCGCCAGCAGCTTGGTCCCGAGCGGACAGGGGAACAATGAGCAGTACTTC. Encoded protein: CASSLVPSGQGNNEQYF.

This clonotype has more than one count but fewer than ten. The CDR3 DNA sequence: TGTGCCAGCAGTTTAAGTCACCCCCGCTTCTACAGCTCTGAAGCTTTCTTT. The encoded protein is CASSLSHPRFYSSEAFF. The chain recombines TRBV12-3 or TRBV12-4 with TRBJ1-1; no clear D gene. CDR3 length equals 17 residues. Trimming took 2 bases from V and 6 from J, leaving 22 bases between them.

As regards this clonotype: One junction end disagrees with the germline gene, perhaps due to a read error. This chain connects TRBV5-1 to TRBJ2-2; 7 nucleotides line up with TRBD2. Germline CDR1 reads SGHRS; CDR2 reads YFSETQ. This CDR3 spans 17 amino acids. CDR3 nucleotide sequence: TGCGCCAGCAGCTTGTGGCTAGCGGAGATAAACACCGGGGAGCGGTTTTTT. This translates into CASSLWLAEINTGERFF.

Ten or more counts support this clonotype. The rearrangement joins TRBV10-2 to TRBJ2-1; TRBD2 matches at 11 bases. The CDR3 has 13 residues. With V trimmed by 6 bases and J by 9 bases, 4 bases remained unmatched. Germline-derived CDR1 and CDR2 are WSHSY and SAAADI. DNA for the CDR3: TGCGCCAGCAGGACTAGCGGGGAGTTTGAGCAGTTCTTC. Residues: CASRTSGEFEQFF.

CDR3 coding DNA: TGTGCCAGCAGTTTAATGGCTAGCGACAATGAGCAGTTCTTC. Translating it yields CASSLMASDNEQFF. J is TRBJ2-1 and V is TRBV12-3 or TRBV12-4, with D possibly TRBD2 on 6 matching bases. The CDR3 runs 14 residues. Trimming removed 2 bases from V and 5 bases from J, with 10 bases in between.

This chain joins TRBV11-3 and TRBJ2-7; perhaps TRBD2 as D (6 bases). Germline-derived CDR1 and CDR2 are SGHNT and YENEEA. With 4 bases removed from V and 1 base from J, the gap between germline ends came to 11 bases. The CDR3 has 14 residues. The CDR3 DNA reads as TGTGCCAGCAGCTCGGGCGGGGAATCCTACGAGCAGTACTTC. It codes for CASSSGGESYEQYF.

The chain uses TRBV20-1 and TRBJ2-7; a weak D match, TRBD1 (5 bases). CDR3 length: 16 residues. Per the germline V gene, CDR1 is DFQATT and CDR2 is SNEGSKA (reference sequence). The V end lost 2 bases, the J end lost 2 bases, and 19 bases lay between the germline ends. For the CDR3, the DNA is TGCAGTGCTAGAAGAGCCGGCAGGGCTAGAACCTACGAGCAGTACTTC. Its protein is CSARRAGRARTYEQYF.

The chain recombines TRBV29-1 with TRBJ2-5; D tentatively reads TRBD1 or TRBD2 (5 bases each). Looked up from germline, CDR1 is SQVTM and CDR2 is ANQGSEA. The CDR3 runs 15 residues. The ends were cut back, 3 bases at V and 4 bases at J, with 18 bases in the middle. This CDR3 reads CSVESWGSARETQYF. The CDR3 DNA reads TGCAGCGTTGAGAGTTGGGGGTCAGCTCGAGAGACCCAGTACTTC.

V usage is TRBV7-2 and J usage is TRBJ2-1; perhaps TRBD1 as D (5 bases). Trimming took off 1 base at V and 7 bases at J, with 11 bases between the two ends. The CDR3 length is 14 residues. The germline CDR1 and CDR2 sequences are SGHTA and FQGNSA. The CDR3 region has the DNA TGTGCCAGCAGCTTAGTCGGCAGGGCTAATGAGCAGTTCTTC. Its translation is CASSLVGRANEQFF.

This clonotype was seen ten or more times. The J gene is TRBJ1-4, the V gene TRBV7-2; tentatively, D is TRBD1 (6 bases). Looked up from germline, CDR1 is SGHTA and CDR2 is FQGNSA. This CDR3 has 14 residues. Trimming pared 3 bases from V and 3 bases from J, leaving 8 bases between. CDR3 residues: CASSFTGSNEKLFF. CDR3 nucleotides: TGTGCCAGCAGCTTTACAGGGTCTAATGAAAAACTGTTTTTT.

Ten or more counts support this clonotype. The genes are TRBV5-1 and TRBJ2-1, with 11 bases fitting TRBD2. Trimming cost V 4 bases and J 2 bases; bases outside gene matches: 8. This CDR3 is built from 17 residues. Germline CDR1 reads SGHRS; CDR2 reads YFSETQ. CDR3 nucleotides: TGCGCCAGCAGCACCCTATCTAGCGGGGGGACCTACAATGAGCAGTTCTTC. Its translation is CASSTLSSGGTYNEQFF.

This clonotype was seen more than once but under ten times. This sequence joins TRBV3-1 and TRBJ1-3; no reliable D call. Trimming left V 3 bases short and J 2 bases short, with 2 bases between. The CDR3 is 12 amino acids. Germline V gives CDR1 LGHDT, CDR2 YNNKEL (reference sequence). This CDR3 is CASSQAGNTIYF. As DNA, the CDR3 is TGTGCCAGCAGCCAGGCTGGAAACACCATATATTTT.

This clonotype showed up just a few times. A read error is likely, as this CDR3 ends without the conserved phenylalanine or tryptophan. The chain employs TRBV5-6 and TRBJ1-5; TRBD1 agrees at 11 bases. The J segment lost 7 bases and the V segment lost 2 bases, leaving 5 bases of the junction unmatched. This CDR3 contains 15 residues. From germline, CDR1 is SGHDT and CDR2 YYEEEE. CDR3 residues: CASSFWWDRGQPQHC. For the CDR3, the DNA is TGTGCCAGCAGCTTTTGGTGGGACAGGGGGCAGCCCCAGCATTGT.

On this clonotype: Compared with germline, one end of the junction differs, possibly owing to a read error. The CDR3 is CASSQSGLVNTGELFF. The CDR3 nucleotides read TGTGCCAGCAGCCAGTCGGGACTCGTGAACACTGGGGAGCTGTTTTTT. The J gene is TRBJ2-2, the V gene TRBV3-1, with D perhaps TRBD2 (6 bases). In germline, CDR1 is LGHDT, CDR2 YNNKEL (reference sequence). The CDR3 covers 16 residues. Using reference TRBV3-1 and TRBJ2-2 for the parts outside the CDR3, the full variable domain is DTAVSQTPKYLVTQMGNDKSIKCEQNLGHDTMYWYKQDSKKFLKIMFSYNNKELIINETVPNRFSPKSPDKAHLNLHINSLELGDSAVYFCASSQSGLVNTGELFFGEGSRLTVL.

Comments on this clonotype: A much bigger clone sits one base away, suggesting this may be a read error. The J gene is TRBJ2-7, the V gene TRBV10-3; 13 bases are a match to TRBD2. In germline, CDR1 is ENHRY, CDR2 SYGVKD. The CDR3 totals 17 residues. This CDR3 is CAVSESWTSGGTYEQYF. The CDR3 DNA sequence: TGTGCCGTCAGTGAGTCCTGGACTAGCGGGGGTACCTACGAGCAGTACTTC.

This clonotype has at least ten counts. This chain connects TRBV7-6 to TRBJ2-1; 8 bases agree with TRBD2. J was trimmed by 3 bases and V by 1 base; bases with no gene match: 5. The CDR3 is made up of 16 amino acids. The germline V gene has CDR1 SGHVS and CDR2 FNYEAQ. Here the CDR3 DNA reads TGTGCCAGCAGCTTAGAGGTTAGCGGGGTCTACAATGAGCAGTTCTTC. Translated, it gives CASSLEVSGVYNEQFF.

This clonotype was seen many times. The rearrangement joins TRBV29-1 to TRBJ2-5, with D perhaps TRBD1 (6 bases). CDR1 SQVTM and CDR2 ANQGSEA come from the germline V gene. The V end was cut by 6 bases, the J end by 2 bases, with 13 bases between. CDR3 length: 13 residues. The CDR3, as DNA: TGCAGCGTCCTCCGAGGGGGACAAGAGACCCAGTACTTC. This translates into CSVLRGGQETQYF.

In DNA form, the CDR3 reads TGTGCCAGCAGAGACCGATGGAGAGCGAAAGAGACCCAGTACTTC. This sequence encodes CASRDRWRAKETQYF. The rearrangement joins TRBV11-2 to TRBJ2-5; D ambiguous. Per the germline V gene, CDR1 is SGHAT and CDR2 is FQNNGV. With 6 bases removed from V and 3 bases from J, the gap between germline ends came to 17 bases. The CDR3 runs 15 residues.

This chain joins TRBV18 and TRBJ2-2; D gene ambiguous. V lost 2 bases, J lost 3 bases, and 10 bases lay in between. In germline, CDR1 is KGHSH, CDR2 LQKENI. CDR3 size: 15 residues. For the CDR3, the DNA is TGTGCCAGCTCACCAGGCCCCACAGACACCGGGGAGCTGTTTTTT. This codes for CASSPGPTDTGELFF.

This clonotype was seen many times. The chain carries TRBV5-1 and TRBJ2-5; D remains unclear. Per the germline V gene, CDR1 is SGHRS and CDR2 is YFSETQ. V was trimmed by 0 bases and J by 11 bases, leaving 23 bases between them. The CDR3 contains 16 residues. DNA of the CDR3: TGCGCCAGCAGCTTGGGGGCAGGTCGGTCATACAATGAGCAGTACTTC. This encodes CASSLGAGRSYNEQYF.

Only a few counts were recorded for this clonotype. The chain employs TRBV7-9 and TRBJ1-5; D not certain. V lost 0 bases and J 3 bases, leaving 9 bases between the germline ends. CDR1 is SEHNR and CDR2 is FQNEAQ in the germline V gene (reference sequence). The CDR3 loop spans 15 amino acids. The CDR3 protein is CASSLAAGDNQPQHF. CDR3 nucleotides: TGTGCCAGCAGCTTAGCGGCAGGCGACAATCAGCCCCAGCATTTT.

CDR3 residues: CASRVTAGGRGETQYF. In DNA form, the CDR3 reads TGTGCCAGCCGAGTTACAGCGGGGGGACGCGGAGAGACCCAGTACTTC. The chain joins TRBV6-5 to TRBJ2-7; 9 nucleotides line up with TRBD2. The J call may not be correct, given that the DNA end is closer to TRBJ2-5. CDR1 is MNHEY and CDR2 is SVGAGI in the germline V gene. There are 16 residues in the CDR3.

Comment on this clonotype: A much larger clone lies a single base off, so this may be a read error. The chain's CDR3 is CACSLRRGETQYF. CDR3 DNA sequence: TGTGCCTGCAGCTTACGGCGGGGAGAGACCCAGTACTTC. The chain recombines TRBV7-6 with TRBJ2-5; D possibly corresponds to TRBD2 (6 bases). This CDR3 spans 13 amino acids. CDR1 is SGHVS, CDR2 FNYEAQ, per germline.

At least ten counts were recorded for this clonotype. The genes are TRBV7-6 and TRBJ1-2, with D possibly matching TRBD1 (5 bases). Germline CDR1 and CDR2: SGHVS and FNYEAQ. This CDR3 contains 17 residues. Trimming pared 5 bases from V and 6 bases from J, leaving 25 bases between. This CDR3 reads CASSTLGRPSPEDGYTF. The DNA for the CDR3 is TGTGCCAGCAGCACCTTGGGACGGCCATCGCCAGAGGATGGCTACACCTTC.

The CDR3 DNA is TGTGCCAGCAGCCAAGTCCGTAAGGAAGCTTTCTTT. Protein product: CASSQVRKEAFF. This rearrangement joins TRBV3-1 to TRBJ1-1; D is unresolved. CDR1 and CDR2 (germline): LGHDT, YNNKEL (reference sequence). The CDR3 has 12 amino acids. Trimming took 1 base from V and 8 from J, leaving 8 bases between them.

This clonotype was seen at least ten times. The chain is built from TRBV27 and TRBJ1-6; D unclear. The ends were cut back, 6 bases at V and 0 bases at J, with 9 bases in the middle. CDR1 is MNHEY and CDR2 is SMNVEV in the germline V gene (reference sequence). The CDR3 totals 15 residues. In DNA form, the CDR3 reads TGTGCCAGCAGAGGTGTGAGCTCCTATAATTCACCCCTCCACTTT. It is translated as CASRGVSSYNSPLHF.